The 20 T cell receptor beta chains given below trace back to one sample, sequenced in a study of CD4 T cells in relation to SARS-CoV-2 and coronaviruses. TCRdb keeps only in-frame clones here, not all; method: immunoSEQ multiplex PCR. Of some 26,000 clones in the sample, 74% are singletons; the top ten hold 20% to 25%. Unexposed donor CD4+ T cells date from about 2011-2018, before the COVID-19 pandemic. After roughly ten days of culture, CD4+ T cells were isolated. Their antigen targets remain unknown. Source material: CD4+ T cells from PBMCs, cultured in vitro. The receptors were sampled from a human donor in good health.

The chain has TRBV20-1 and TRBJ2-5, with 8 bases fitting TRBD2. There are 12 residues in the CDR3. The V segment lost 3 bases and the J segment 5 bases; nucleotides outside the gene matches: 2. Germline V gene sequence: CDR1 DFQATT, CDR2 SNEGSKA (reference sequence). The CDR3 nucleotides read TGCAGTGCTAGTGGCGGGGGGGAGACCCAGTACTTC. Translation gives CSASGGGETQYF.

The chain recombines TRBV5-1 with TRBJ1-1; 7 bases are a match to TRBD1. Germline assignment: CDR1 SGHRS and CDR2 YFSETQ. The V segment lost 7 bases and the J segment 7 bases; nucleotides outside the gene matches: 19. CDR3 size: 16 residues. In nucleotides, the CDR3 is TGCGCCAGCTCCCCGACCGAGACAGGGTCGAATCTTGAAGCTTTCTTT. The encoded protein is CASSPTETGSNLEAFF. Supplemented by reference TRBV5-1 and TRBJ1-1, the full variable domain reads KAGVTQTPRYLIKTRGQQVTLSCSPISGHRSVSWYQQTPGQGLQFLFEYFSETQRNKGNFPGRFSGRQFSNSRSEMNVSTLELGDSALYLCASSPTETGSNLEAFFGQGTRLTVV.

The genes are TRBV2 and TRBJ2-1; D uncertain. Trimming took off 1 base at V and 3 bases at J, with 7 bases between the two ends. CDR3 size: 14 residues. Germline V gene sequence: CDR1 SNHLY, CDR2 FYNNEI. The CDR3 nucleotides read TGTGCCAGCAGTGAAGACCGGAGCTACAATGAGCAGTTCTTC. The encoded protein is CASSEDRSYNEQFF.

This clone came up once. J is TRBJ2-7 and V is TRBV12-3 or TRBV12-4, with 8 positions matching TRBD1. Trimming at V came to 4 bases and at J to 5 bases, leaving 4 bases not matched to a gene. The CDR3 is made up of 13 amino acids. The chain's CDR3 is CASSYGTGNEQYF. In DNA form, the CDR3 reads TGTGCCAGCAGTTACGGGACAGGCAACGAGCAGTACTTC.

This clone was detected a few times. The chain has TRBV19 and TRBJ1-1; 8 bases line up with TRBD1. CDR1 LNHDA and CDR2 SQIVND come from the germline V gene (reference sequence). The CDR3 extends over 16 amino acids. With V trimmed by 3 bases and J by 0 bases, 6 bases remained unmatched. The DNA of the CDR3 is TGTGCCAGTAGTATCGGACAGGGAGGCTTGAACACTGAAGCTTTCTTT. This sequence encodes CASSIGQGGLNTEAFF.

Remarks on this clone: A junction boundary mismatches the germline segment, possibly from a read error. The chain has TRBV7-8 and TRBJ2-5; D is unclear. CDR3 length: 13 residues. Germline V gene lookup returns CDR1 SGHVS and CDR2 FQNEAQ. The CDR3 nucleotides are TGTGCCAGCAGCTTATCACACCAGGAGACCCAGTACTTC. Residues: CASSLSHQETQYF.

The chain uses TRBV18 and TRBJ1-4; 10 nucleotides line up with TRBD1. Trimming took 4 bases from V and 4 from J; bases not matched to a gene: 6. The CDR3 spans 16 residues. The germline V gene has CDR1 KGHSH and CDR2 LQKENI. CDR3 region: CASSLSRDRGNEKLFF. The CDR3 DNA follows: TGTGCCAGCTCACTCTCCCGGGACAGGGGTAATGAAAAACTGTTTTTT.

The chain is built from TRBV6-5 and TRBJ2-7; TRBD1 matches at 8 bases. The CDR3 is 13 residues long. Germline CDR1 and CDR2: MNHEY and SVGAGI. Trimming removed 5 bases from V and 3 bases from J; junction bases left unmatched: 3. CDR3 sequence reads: CASSTGTGYEQYF. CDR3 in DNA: TGTGCCAGCAGTACCGGGACAGGCTACGAGCAGTACTTC.

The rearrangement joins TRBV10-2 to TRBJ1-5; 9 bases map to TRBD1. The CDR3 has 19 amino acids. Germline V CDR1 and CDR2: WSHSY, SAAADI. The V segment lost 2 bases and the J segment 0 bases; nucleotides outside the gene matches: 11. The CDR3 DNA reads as TGCGCCAGCAGTGAGGGACAGGGGTGGTATCAAGGTAGCAATCAGCCCCAGCATTTT. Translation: CASSEGQGWYQGSNQPQHF.

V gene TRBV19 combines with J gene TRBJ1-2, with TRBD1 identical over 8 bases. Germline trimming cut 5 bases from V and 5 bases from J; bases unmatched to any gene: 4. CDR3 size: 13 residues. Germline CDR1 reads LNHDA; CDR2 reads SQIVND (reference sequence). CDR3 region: CASSVDREYGYTF. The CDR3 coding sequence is TGTGCCAGTAGTGTGGACAGGGAGTATGGCTACACCTTC.

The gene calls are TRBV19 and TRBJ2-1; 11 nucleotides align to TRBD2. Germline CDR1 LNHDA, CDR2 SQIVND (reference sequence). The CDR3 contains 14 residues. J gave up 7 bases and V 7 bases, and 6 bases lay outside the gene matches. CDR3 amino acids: CASTLSGGANEQFF. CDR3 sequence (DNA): TGTGCCAGTACCCTTAGCGGGGGGGCGAATGAGCAGTTCTTC.

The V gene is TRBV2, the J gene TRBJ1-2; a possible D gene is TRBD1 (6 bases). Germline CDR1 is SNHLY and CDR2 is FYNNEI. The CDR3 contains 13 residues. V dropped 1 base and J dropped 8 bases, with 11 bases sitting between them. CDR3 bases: TGTGCCAGCAGTGAAGAGCGGGGGCGAGGCTACACCTTC. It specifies CASSEERGRGYTF.

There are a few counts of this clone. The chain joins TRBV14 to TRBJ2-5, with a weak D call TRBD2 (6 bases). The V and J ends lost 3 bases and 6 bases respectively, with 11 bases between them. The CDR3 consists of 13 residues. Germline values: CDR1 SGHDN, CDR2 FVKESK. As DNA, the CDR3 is TGTGCCAGCAGCCAGAGCGGGTTGAAGACCCAGTACTTC. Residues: CASSQSGLKTQYF.

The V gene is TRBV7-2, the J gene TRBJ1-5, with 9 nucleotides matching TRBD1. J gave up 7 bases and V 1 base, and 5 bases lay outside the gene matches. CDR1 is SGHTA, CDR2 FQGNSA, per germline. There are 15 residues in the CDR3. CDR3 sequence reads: CASSLGDRVDQPQHF. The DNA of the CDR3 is TGTGCCAGCAGCTTAGGGGACAGGGTGGACCAGCCCCAGCATTTT.

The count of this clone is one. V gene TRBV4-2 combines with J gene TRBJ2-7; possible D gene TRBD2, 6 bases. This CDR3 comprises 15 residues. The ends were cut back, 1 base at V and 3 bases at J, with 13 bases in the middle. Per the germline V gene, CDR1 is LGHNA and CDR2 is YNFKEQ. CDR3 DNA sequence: TGTGCCAGCAGCCAAGGTCGGGCGGGGAGCTACGAGCAGTACTTC. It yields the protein CASSQGRAGSYEQYF.

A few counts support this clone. CDR3 bases: TGTGCCAGCAGCCGATCGCAGCGGTTGCCGGAGTACCCCCAGTACTTC. As protein: CASSRSQRLPEYPQYF. The J gene is TRBJ2-5, the V gene TRBV7-8; D is possibly TRBD2 (5 bases). The CDR3 extends over 16 amino acids. Looked up from germline, CDR1 is SGHVS and CDR2 is FQNEAQ. V lost 5 bases and J 9 bases, leaving 25 bases between the germline ends.

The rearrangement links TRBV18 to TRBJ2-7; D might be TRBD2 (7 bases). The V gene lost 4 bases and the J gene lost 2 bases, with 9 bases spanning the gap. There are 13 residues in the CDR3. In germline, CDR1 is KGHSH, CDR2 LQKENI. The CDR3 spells CASSRGGPYEQYF. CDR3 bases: TGTGCCAGCTCACGCGGGGGCCCCTACGAGCAGTACTTC.

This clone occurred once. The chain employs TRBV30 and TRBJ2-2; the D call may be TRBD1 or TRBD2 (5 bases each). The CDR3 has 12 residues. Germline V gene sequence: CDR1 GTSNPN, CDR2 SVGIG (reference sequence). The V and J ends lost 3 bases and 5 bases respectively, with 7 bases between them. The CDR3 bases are TGTGCCTGGAGGTGGGGGACCGGGGAGCTGTTTTTT. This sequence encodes CAWRWGTGELFF.

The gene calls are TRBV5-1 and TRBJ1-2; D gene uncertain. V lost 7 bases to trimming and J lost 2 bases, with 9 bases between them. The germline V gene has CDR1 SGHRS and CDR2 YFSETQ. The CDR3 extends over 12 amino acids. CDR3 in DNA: TGCGCCAGCTCCTCACAAAACTATGGCTACACCTTC. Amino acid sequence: CASSSQNYGYTF. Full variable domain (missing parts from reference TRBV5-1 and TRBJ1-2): KAGVTQTPRYLIKTRGQQVTLSCSPISGHRSVSWYQQTPGQGLQFLFEYFSETQRNKGNFPGRFSGRQFSNSRSEMNVSTLELGDSALYLCASSSQNYGYTFGSGTRLTVV.

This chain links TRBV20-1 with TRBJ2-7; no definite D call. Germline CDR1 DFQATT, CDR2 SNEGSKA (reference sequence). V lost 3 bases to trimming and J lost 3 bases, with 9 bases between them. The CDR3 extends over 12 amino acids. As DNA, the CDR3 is TGCAGTGCTAGTTACAGAGACTACGAGCAGTACTTC. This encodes CSASYRDYEQYF.